Below, 25 T cell receptor beta chains from the same sample are listed, as sequenced in a study of T cells in Graves' hyperthyroidism and ophthalmopathy. Template material for amplifying TCR beta CDR3 regions consisted of RNA transcripts. Carried out on the TCR CDR3, a first-round RT-PCR used the HTBI primer set. One entry per CDR3 protein results from TCRdb running MiXCR on the multiplex PCR reads. The data hold about 380,000 distinct CDR3 sequences, with more than 12% observed a single time. Sequenced sample: blood. These receptors were taken from a woman under 40 with Graves' ophthalmopathy.

The chain couples TRBV2 to TRBJ1-5, with D maybe TRBD1 (6 bases). The CDR3 sequence is 15 residues long. Germline CDR1 and CDR2: SNHLY and FYNNEI. V lost 4 bases, J lost 3 bases, and 13 bases lay in between. The CDR3 sequence is CASSGTAGANQPQHF. The CDR3 DNA follows: TGTGCCAGCAGTGGGACAGCCGGAGCCAATCAGCCCCAGCATTTT.

This clonotype showed up just a few times. CDR3 sequence: CASRTSGGATYEQYF. CDR3 nucleotide sequence: TGTGCCAGCAGGACTAGCGGGGGGGCAACCTACGAGCAGTACTTC. J is TRBJ2-7 and V is TRBV2; TRBD2 aligns across 14 bases. V lost 6 bases and J lost 2; bases outside the gene matches: 3. The CDR3 has 15 residues. From germline, CDR1 is SNHLY and CDR2 FYNNEI.

This clonotype was recorded many times. The rearrangement links TRBV5-6 to TRBJ2-5; 8 bases match TRBD1. With V trimmed by 0 bases and J by 5 bases, 0 bases remained unmatched. Germline V CDR1 and CDR2: SGHDT, YYEEEE. This CDR3 is built from 13 residues. As DNA, the CDR3 is TGTGCCAGCAGCTTGGGGACAGGGGAGACCCAGTACTTC. Translating it yields CASSLGTGETQYF.

In its sample, this clonotype was seen many times. V is TRBV2 and J is TRBJ2-1, with TRBD1 matching over 8 bases. Per the germline V gene, CDR1 is SNHLY and CDR2 is FYNNEI. V shed 10 bases and J 5 bases; nucleotides not matched to a gene: 7. CDR3 length: 13 amino acids. This CDR3 reads CATQGQADNEQFF. CDR3 DNA sequence: TGTGCCACCCAGGGACAGGCGGACAATGAGCAGTTCTTC.

This clonotype was counted at least ten times. The V call is TRBV12-3 or TRBV12-4, the J call TRBJ1-1, with D unresolved. The CDR3 spans 13 residues. The germline V and J ends were trimmed by 2 bases and 3 bases, with 7 bases remaining between them. The CDR3 is CASSLLRYTEAFF. The CDR3 DNA is TGTGCCAGCAGTTTACTACGGTACACTGAAGCTTTCTTT.

This clonotype has a count of ten or more. The CDR3 DNA follows: TGTGCCAGCAGCCCGCGGCAGGGTAACTCTGGAAACACCATATATTTT. Translating gives CASSPRQGNSGNTIYF. The rearrangement uses TRBV11-2 and TRBJ1-3, with D possibly TRBD1 on 5 matching bases. This CDR3 spans 16 amino acids. V was pared by 5 bases and J by 0 bases, with 14 bases between. In germline, CDR1 is SGHAT, CDR2 FQNNGV.

In its sample, this clonotype was seen a few times. CDR3 sequence (DNA): TGCAGTGCTAGAGATCCGGGACAGGGGACCTCTGGGGCCAACGTCCTGACTTTC. As protein: CSARDPGQGTSGANVLTF. The V and J genes are TRBV20-1 and TRBJ2-6; 10 nucleotides align to TRBD1. The CDR3 is made up of 18 amino acids. V was clipped by 0 bases and J by 0 bases; unmatched bases: 5. CDR1 and CDR2 (germline): DFQATT, SNEGSKA (reference sequence).

The chain employs TRBV19 and TRBJ1-2; D gene unclear. The germline V gene encodes CDR1 LNHDA and CDR2 SQIVND (reference sequence). Trimming shortened V by 8 bases and J by 3 bases, and 16 bases separated the two germline ends. The CDR3 contains 14 residues. The CDR3 loop reads CASLAPGGYYGYTF. The CDR3 nucleotides are TGTGCCAGTCTAGCCCCAGGAGGGTACTATGGCTACACCTTC.

This clonotype appeared many times. The chain joins TRBV10-3 to TRBJ2-7; no clear D. Germline lookup yields CDR1 ENHRY and CDR2 SYGVKD. The CDR3 runs 13 residues. Trimming left V 2 bases short and J 3 bases short, with 8 bases between. CDR3 protein: CAISEGSSYEQYF. The DNA for the CDR3 is TGTGCCATCAGTGAGGGTAGCAGCTACGAGCAGTACTTC.

This clonotype was picked up many times. This chain links TRBV11-2 with TRBJ2-7, with D perhaps matching TRBD1 (5 bases). V dropped 4 bases and J dropped 5 bases, with 15 bases sitting between them. Germline V gives CDR1 SGHAT, CDR2 FQNNGV. The CDR3 is made up of 14 amino acids. The CDR3 protein is CASSSSFGRDEQYF. The CDR3 coding sequence is TGTGCCAGCAGCTCCTCCTTCGGCAGGGACGAGCAGTACTTC. Using reference TRBV11-2 and TRBJ2-7 for the parts outside the CDR3, the full variable domain is EAGVAQSPRYKIIEKRQSVAFWCNPISGHATLYWYQQILGQGPKLLIQFQNNGVVDDSQLPKDRFSAERLKGVDSTLKIQPAKLEDSAVYLCASSSSFGRDEQYFGPGTRLTVT.

This clonotype turned up a few times. The chain employs TRBV18 and TRBJ1-1, with D tentatively TRBD1 (5 bases). The germline gives CDR1 KGHSH, CDR2 LQKENI. Trimming cost V 3 bases and J 5 bases, with 13 bases left between them. The CDR3 loop spans 14 amino acids. The CDR3 region is CASSPNPGNTEAFF. The CDR3 DNA follows: TGTGCCAGCTCACCGAATCCAGGGAATACTGAAGCTTTCTTT.

This clonotype was counted a few times. The V gene is TRBV5-5, the J gene TRBJ2-7; D may be TRBD1 (5 bases). The CDR3 is 12 residues long. The germline gives CDR1 SGHKS, CDR2 YYEKEE (reference sequence). V was shortened by 4 bases and J by 4 bases, with 9 bases between the two germline ends. The CDR3: CASSVTDYEQYF. The CDR3 DNA is TGTGCCAGCAGCGTGACAGATTACGAGCAGTACTTC.

The chain uses TRBV19 and TRBJ1-6; 7 bases line up with TRBD1. J lost 8 bases, V lost 7 bases, and 14 bases had no gene match. This CDR3 contains 16 residues. CDR1 and CDR2 (germline): LNHDA, SQIVND (reference sequence). The CDR3 region is CASKRSLGDSYSPLHF. The CDR3 nucleotides read TGTGCCAGTAAGAGATCACTAGGGGACAGCTATTCACCCCTCCACTTT.

V and J are TRBV9 and TRBJ2-2; tentative D call: TRBD1 (5 bases). CDR3 size: 16 residues. Trimming removed 4 bases at V and 4 bases at J, with 17 bases between. CDR1 is SGDLS and CDR2 is YYNGEE in the germline V gene. The CDR3 sequence is CASSPPIRVGTGELFF. In DNA, the CDR3 is TGTGCCAGCAGCCCCCCCATCAGGGTGGGCACCGGGGAGCTGTTTTTT.

Only a few counts were recorded for this clonotype. The CDR3 does not end in the conserved phenylalanine or tryptophan, so this is likely a read error. The chain couples TRBV20-1 to TRBJ1-1; D may be TRBD1 (5 bases). This CDR3 comprises 14 residues. Trimming removed 3 bases at V and 4 bases at J, with 15 bases between. Germline values: CDR1 DFQATT, CDR2 SNEGSKA (reference sequence). CDR3 in amino acids: CSASSGHGVTEAFL. CDR3 DNA sequence: TGCAGTGCTAGTTCGGGGCATGGCGTCACTGAAGCTTTCCTT.

The table lists this clonotype with many counts. The gene calls are TRBV28 and TRBJ2-7; the D gene is possibly TRBD1 (6 bases). V was shortened by 10 bases and J by 5 bases, with 18 bases between the two germline ends. This CDR3 spans 13 amino acids. The germline gives CDR1 MDHEN, CDR2 SYDVKM. The CDR3 region is CATFPGQSNEQYF. The CDR3 region has the DNA TGTGCCACCTTCCCGGGACAAAGCAACGAGCAGTACTTC.

A remark on this clonotype: A much larger clonotype is one base distant, so this may be a read error. Because the CDR3 is missing its conserved closing phenylalanine or tryptophan, this is likely a read error. V gene TRBV12-3 or TRBV12-4 combines with J gene TRBJ2-2; D call uncertain. This CDR3 region has 14 residues. V lost 4 bases and J lost 4, with 10 bases in between. CDR3 sequence reads: CASSSLIGTGELFL. CDR3 in DNA: TGTGCCAGCAGTTCACTAATTGGCACCGGGGAGCTGTTTCTT.

This clonotype came up many times. The gene calls are TRBV3-1 and TRBJ1-4, with D hard to call. V was shortened by 0 bases and J by 8 bases, with 19 bases between the two germline ends. Per germline, CDR1 LGHDT and CDR2 YNNKEL (reference sequence). This CDR3 has 17 amino acids. Written as DNA, the CDR3 is TGTGCCAGCAGCCAAGATTCTTTATGGGGAAAGGGCGAAAAACTGTTTTTT. Protein product: CASSQDSLWGKGEKLFF.

On this clonotype itself: A much larger clone is a single base away; this may be a read error. The chain carries TRBV7-2 and TRBJ2-7, with D possibly TRBD1 on 6 matching bases. CDR3 length: 15 amino acids. From germline, CDR1 is SGHTA and CDR2 FQGNSA. The CDR3 DNA is TGTGCCGGCAGCTCGCGGACAGCCCCTGCCTACGAGCAGTACTTC. This sequence encodes CAGSSRTAPAYEQYF.

In its sample, this clonotype was seen many times. This chain connects TRBV12-3 or TRBV12-4 to TRBJ1-2; D is possibly TRBD1 (6 bases). The CDR3 extends over 16 amino acids. The V end was cut by 0 bases, the J end by 6 bases, with 17 bases between. The CDR3 coding sequence is TGTGCCAGCAGTTTAGCGCCGAGAACAGGGAGGGATGGCTACACCTTC. Its translation: CASSLAPRTGRDGYTF.

This chain uses TRBV4-1 with TRBJ1-4; D is unclear. Per the germline V gene, CDR1 is MGHRA and CDR2 is YSYEKL. V was shortened by 2 bases and J by 4 bases, with 23 bases between the two germline ends. This CDR3 has 19 residues. The CDR3 region has the DNA TGCGCCAGCAGCCAAACTCCCTCGGTCGTAAGCCTCAATAATGAAAAACTGTTTTTT. Its translation is CASSQTPSVVSLNNEKLFF.

This clonotype has more than one count but fewer than ten. V and J are TRBV24-1 and TRBJ1-2; 9 bases agree with TRBD1. CDR3 length equals 15 residues. V lost 4 bases and J lost 7; bases outside the gene matches: 9. Germline V gives CDR1 KGHDR, CDR2 SFDVKD. The CDR3 bases are TGTGCCACCAGTGAAGCAGGACAGGGGTATCTTGGCTACACCTTC. Protein product: CATSEAGQGYLGYTF.

This clonotype has at least ten counts. This rearrangement joins TRBV3-1 to TRBJ2-1; D not certain. This CDR3 has 15 residues. Looked up from germline, CDR1 is LGHDT and CDR2 is YNNKEL (reference sequence). Trimming took 3 bases from V and 7 from J, leaving 16 bases between them. In nucleotides, the CDR3 is TGTGCCAGCAGCCAGTTCCCGTCGCTAAGAAATGAGCAGTTCTTC. Translation: CASSQFPSLRNEQFF.

The table lists this clonotype with a few counts. This CDR3 reads CASSMAGGHGDTQYF. Here the CDR3 DNA reads TGTGCCAGCAGTATGGCGGGGGGGCATGGAGATACGCAGTATTTT. This chain uses TRBV12-3 or TRBV12-4 with TRBJ2-3, with 9 nucleotides matching TRBD2. V lost 5 bases and J lost 5; bases outside the gene matches: 8. The CDR3 loop spans 15 amino acids.

J is TRBJ1-2 and V is TRBV18, with 8 nucleotides matching TRBD1. Trimming removed 6 bases from V and 7 bases from J; junction bases left unmatched: 7. From germline, CDR1 is KGHSH and CDR2 LQKENI. The CDR3 runs 13 residues. CDR3 sequence reads: CASSDQGAGGYTF. CDR3 DNA sequence: TGTGCCAGCTCGGATCAGGGGGCCGGTGGCTACACCTTC. Based on the CDR3 plus reference TRBV18 and TRBJ1-2, the full variable domain is NAGVMQNPRHLVRRRGQEARLRCSPMKGHSHVYWYRQLPEEGLKFMVYLQKENIIDESGMPKERFSAEFPKEGPSILRIQQVVRGDSAAYFCASSDQGAGGYTFGSGTRLTVV.